The 21 T cell receptor beta chains listed next were all sequenced from one sample in a study of shared clonotypes between healthy human individuals. Assay used: immunoSEQ multiplex PCR; TCRdb lists only in-frame clones, some missing. The data hold around 720,000 clones, with 73% observed a single time. Source material: memory CD4+ T cells sorted from blood. Subset specified: CD45RA-negative fraction. The receptors derive from a woman in her twenties or thirties in good health.

The chain couples TRBV19 to TRBJ2-3, with 8 bases fitting TRBD1. The ends lost 5 bases at V and 5 bases at J; junction bases unmatched: 12. The V gene's germline CDR1 is LNHDA and CDR2 SQIVND (reference sequence). The CDR3 is made up of 16 amino acids. This CDR3 is CASSYYAGGGEDTQYF. In nucleotides, the CDR3 is TGTGCCAGTAGTTACTACGCAGGGGGCGGGGAAGATACGCAGTATTTT.

A remark on this clone: A much larger clone sits a single nucleotide away, making a read error possible. The sample contains more than one DNA sequence encoding this CDR3. The J gene is TRBJ2-2, the V gene TRBV5-1; 7 bases fit TRBD1. J gave up 0 bases and V 4 bases, and 3 bases lay outside the gene matches. CDR3 length equals 15 residues. Looked up from germline, CDR1 is SGHRS and CDR2 is YFSETQ. The CDR3 region has the DNA TGCGCCAGCAGCCCTGGGACAGCGAACACCGGGGAGCTGTTTTTT. Protein product: CASSPGTANTGELFF.

This clone was picked up a small number of times. The chain is built from TRBV5-1 and TRBJ2-7; D is unclear. The V gene lost 0 bases and the J gene lost 1 base, with 8 bases spanning the gap. CDR1 is SGHRS, CDR2 YFSETQ, per germline. The CDR3 runs to 14 residues. The CDR3: CASSLVDPSYEQYF. In nucleotides, the CDR3 is TGCGCCAGCAGCTTGGTGGACCCGTCCTACGAGCAGTACTTC.

This rearrangement joins TRBV4-1 to TRBJ2-1; 8 nucleotides match TRBD2. Germline CDR1 and CDR2: MGHRA and YSYEKL. The V segment lost 1 base and the J segment 9 bases; nucleotides outside the gene matches: 8. The CDR3 is 15 amino acids. The CDR3 nucleotides are TGCGCCAGCAGCCAAGCCGGGACTAGGGCGCCTGAGCAGTTCTTC. Amino acid sequence: CASSQAGTRAPEQFF.

Ten or more counts support this clone. The V gene is TRBV7-2, the J gene TRBJ2-1; TRBD1 is a possible D gene (5 bases). Trimming pared 5 bases from V and 1 base from J, leaving 12 bases between. This CDR3 contains 15 residues. From germline, CDR1 is SGHTA and CDR2 FQGNSA. The DNA for the CDR3 is TGTGCCAGCAGCCGTAAGACAGCATCCTACAATGAGCAGTTCTTC. Its protein product is CASSRKTASYNEQFF.

The chain has TRBV10-1 and TRBJ2-3; D is unresolved. Germline V lookup: CDR1 WNHNN, CDR2 SYGVQD (reference sequence). There are 15 residues in the CDR3. With 5 bases removed from V and 0 bases from J, the gap between germline ends came to 12 bases. CDR3 nucleotide sequence: TGCGCCAGCAGTCGGTCTGAGTCTAGCACAGATACGCAGTATTTT. It encodes CASSRSESSTDTQYF.

The V gene is TRBV7-2, the J gene TRBJ2-7; 8 bases match TRBD2. Germline trimming cut 3 bases from V and 4 bases from J; bases unmatched to any gene: 5. This CDR3 has 14 amino acids. Germline V gene sequence: CDR1 SGHTA, CDR2 FQGNSA. The CDR3 DNA reads TGTGCCAGCAGCTTCCCAGCGGGGGCTTACGAGCAGTACTTC. This gives the protein CASSFPAGAYEQYF.

This clone was recorded many times. V usage is TRBV6-5 and J usage is TRBJ2-1; D is possibly TRBD1 (6 bases). The V and J ends lost 6 bases and 4 bases respectively, with 13 bases between them. This CDR3 region has 14 residues. Per germline, CDR1 MNHEY and CDR2 SVGAGI. In nucleotides, the CDR3 is TGTGCCAGCAGACCTCCGGGACAATACAATGAGCAGTTCTTC. It is translated as CASRPPGQYNEQFF.

There are a few counts of this clone. V is TRBV10-3 and J is TRBJ2-5; D may be TRBD2 (6 bases). The germline V gene encodes CDR1 ENHRY and CDR2 SYGVKD. The V end lost 6 bases, the J end lost 5 bases, and 16 bases lay between the germline ends. The length of the CDR3 is 14 residues. CDR3 in amino acids: CAIRSGVSGETQYF. The CDR3 nucleotides are TGTGCCATCAGATCGGGAGTGTCCGGGGAGACCCAGTACTTC.

The CDR3 here is CASSRTNEQFF. CDR3 coding DNA: TGTGCCAGCAGCCGAACAAATGAGCAGTTCTTC. The chain couples TRBV6-6 to TRBJ2-1; D remains ambiguous. The germline gives CDR1 MNHNY, CDR2 SVGAGI (reference sequence). V lost 6 bases and J lost 7, with 7 bases in between. The CDR3 consists of 11 residues.

The chain has TRBV7-2 and TRBJ1-2, with 8 nucleotides matching TRBD1. The CDR3 is 14 amino acids. Trimming at V came to 4 bases and at J to 4 bases, leaving 5 bases not matched to a gene. Per the germline V gene, CDR1 is SGHTA and CDR2 is FQGNSA. CDR3 nucleotides: TGTGCCAGCAGCTCCTCGGGACAGGTCTATGGCTACACCTTC. The encoded protein is CASSSSGQVYGYTF.

J is TRBJ2-3 and V is TRBV7-9, with D perhaps TRBD1 (5 bases). The V end lost 3 bases, the J end lost 6 bases, and 13 bases lay between the germline ends. Looked up from germline, CDR1 is SEHNR and CDR2 is FQNEAQ (reference sequence). This CDR3 is 14 amino acids long. The CDR3 sequence: CASSFTGKTDTQYF. CDR3 nucleotide sequence: TGTGCCAGCAGCTTCACAGGAAAGACGGATACGCAGTATTTT.

The CDR3 reads CASSLGPNEQFF. In nucleotides, the CDR3 is TGTGCCAGCAGCTTGGGACCGAATGAGCAGTTCTTC. V and J are TRBV11-2 and TRBJ2-1, with D perhaps TRBD1 or TRBD2 (5 bases each). V was trimmed by 3 bases and J by 7 bases, leaving 7 bases between them. Germline CDR1 reads SGHAT; CDR2 reads FQNNGV. This CDR3 is 12 amino acids long.

This clone has a handful of counts. The V gene is TRBV28, the J gene TRBJ1-2; 12 nucleotides align to TRBD1. Germline lookup yields CDR1 MDHEN and CDR2 SYDVKM. This CDR3 contains 17 residues. Trimming took 6 bases from V and 4 from J; bases not matched to a gene: 12. Written as DNA, the CDR3 is TGTGCCAGCAGAACCGGGACAGGGGGCCCAAACCCCTATGGCTACACCTTC. Translation gives CASRTGTGGPNPYGYTF.

This clone was picked up a small number of times. V is TRBV6-5 and J is TRBJ1-5; D uncertain. This CDR3 contains 14 residues. Looked up from germline, CDR1 is MNHEY and CDR2 is SVGAGI. Trimming removed 2 bases from V and 2 bases from J, with 7 bases in between. The CDR3 loop is CASSYGRRNQPQHF. The DNA for the CDR3 is TGTGCCAGCAGTTACGGGCGACGCAATCAGCCCCAGCATTTT.

The rearrangement uses TRBV4-1 and TRBJ1-1; D remains ambiguous. CDR1 and CDR2 (germline): MGHRA, YSYEKL. Trimming pared 3 bases from V and 4 bases from J, leaving 21 bases between. This CDR3 has 17 residues. The chain's CDR3 is CASSQKGSGSVSTEAFF. CDR3 coding DNA: TGCGCCAGCAGCCAGAAAGGGTCTGGCTCGGTTTCCACTGAAGCTTTCTTT.

The count of this clone is one. J is TRBJ1-1 and V is TRBV11-2; tentative D call: TRBD1 (6 bases). CDR1 and CDR2 (germline): SGHAT, FQNNGV. Trimming left V 4 bases short and J 1 base short, with 13 bases between. This CDR3 is built from 15 residues. CDR3 protein: CASSSRTAPNTEAFF. The CDR3 DNA reads as TGTGCCAGCAGCTCCCGGACAGCCCCGAACACTGAAGCTTTCTTT.

There are a few counts of this clone. CDR3 DNA: TGTGCCAGCAGTGTTGACAGGGTAGCTGAAAAACTGTTTTTT. Translation: CASSVDRVAEKLFF. The chain joins TRBV6-1 to TRBJ1-4; 7 bases map to TRBD1. The J segment lost 7 bases and the V segment lost 4 bases, leaving 6 bases of the junction unmatched. The CDR3 totals 14 residues. Germline CDR1 is MNHNS and CDR2 is SASEGT.

As to this clone: This sample also contains other DNA sequences that code for the same CDR3. J is TRBJ1-1 and V is TRBV5-1; D not certain. Germline assignment: CDR1 SGHRS and CDR2 YFSETQ. Trimming removed 0 bases at V and 0 bases at J, with 6 bases between. This CDR3 is 14 amino acids long. The CDR3 reads CASSLGRLNTEAFF. CDR3 DNA: TGCGCCAGCAGCTTGGGACGTCTGAACACTGAAGCTTTCTTT.

The CDR3: CSVYSGTQSNYEQFF. In DNA, the CDR3 is TGCAGCGTTTACTCCGGGACCCAGTCGAATTATGAGCAGTTCTTC. The genes are TRBV29-1 and TRBJ2-1; either TRBD1 or TRBD2 may fit D (5 bases each). V was trimmed by 5 bases and J by 8 bases, leaving 22 bases between them. CDR1 and CDR2 from the germline V gene are SQVTM and ANQGSEA. The length of the CDR3 is 15 residues.

This chain connects TRBV30 to TRBJ1-1; D possibly corresponds to TRBD1 (6 bases). The length of the CDR3 is 13 residues. The germline V gene encodes CDR1 GTSNPN and CDR2 SVGIG (reference sequence). V gave up 4 bases and J gave up 6 bases, with 15 bases separating them. CDR3 loop: CAWKGQGKSEAFF. The CDR3 nucleotides are TGTGCCTGGAAAGGCCAGGGGAAATCTGAAGCTTTCTTT. Complete variable domain (other parts from reference TRBV30 and TRBJ1-1): SQTIHQWPATLVQPVGSPLSLECTVEGTSNPNLYWYRQAAGRGLQLLFYSVGIGQISSEVPQNLSASRPQDRQFILSSKKLLLSDSGFYLCAWKGQGKSEAFFGQGTRLTVV.